This T cell receptor beta chain was documented in a study of cytomegalovirus exposure and HLA in healthy donors. Turning to the study itself: Earlier, approximately 110 million unique TCR beta sequences were recovered from about 179 million T cells by an analysis.

Concerning this clone: Its antigen is as yet unknown.

General study results and limits: In a later analysis, HLA-associated beta chains showed higher expansion and lower generation probabilities than comparable chains. The only immune exposure information that was available was CMV serostatus.

CDR3 length: 12 residues. Germline V CDR1 and CDR2: KGHSH, LQKENI. V shed 6 bases, J shed 5 bases, and the junction held 0 bases outside the gene matches. Primers included in the PCR were 60 Vbeta and 13 Jbeta primers. The protocol was immunoSEQ multiplex PCR, while the TCRdb copy is restricted to in-frame clones and leaves out a portion. Of 200,000 or so clones in the sample, just under 80% were seen once. The clonotype was recovered from a woman aged 25 to 39 in good health and CMV-seropositive. The chain links TRBV18 to TRBJ2-7; 11 positions agree with TRBD2. The sequencing sample was made of PBMCs. DNA for the CDR3: TGTGCCAGCTCGGGACTAGCGGACGAGCAGTACTTC. Translated, it gives CASSGLADEQYF.